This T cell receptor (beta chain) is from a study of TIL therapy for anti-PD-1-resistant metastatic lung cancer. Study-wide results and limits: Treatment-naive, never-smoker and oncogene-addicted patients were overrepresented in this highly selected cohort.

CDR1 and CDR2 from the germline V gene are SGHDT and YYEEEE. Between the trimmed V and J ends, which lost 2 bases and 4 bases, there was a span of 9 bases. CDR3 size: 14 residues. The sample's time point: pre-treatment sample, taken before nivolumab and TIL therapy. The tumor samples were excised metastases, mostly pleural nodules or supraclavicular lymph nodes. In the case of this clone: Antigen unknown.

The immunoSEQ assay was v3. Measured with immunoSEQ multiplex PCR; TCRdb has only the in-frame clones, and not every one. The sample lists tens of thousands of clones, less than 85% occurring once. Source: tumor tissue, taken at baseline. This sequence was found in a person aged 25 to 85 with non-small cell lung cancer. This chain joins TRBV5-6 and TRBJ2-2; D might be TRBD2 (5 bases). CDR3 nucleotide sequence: TGTGCCAGCAGCTTAGCGGCGGGCACCGGGGAGCTGTTTTTT. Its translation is CASSLAAGTGELFF.